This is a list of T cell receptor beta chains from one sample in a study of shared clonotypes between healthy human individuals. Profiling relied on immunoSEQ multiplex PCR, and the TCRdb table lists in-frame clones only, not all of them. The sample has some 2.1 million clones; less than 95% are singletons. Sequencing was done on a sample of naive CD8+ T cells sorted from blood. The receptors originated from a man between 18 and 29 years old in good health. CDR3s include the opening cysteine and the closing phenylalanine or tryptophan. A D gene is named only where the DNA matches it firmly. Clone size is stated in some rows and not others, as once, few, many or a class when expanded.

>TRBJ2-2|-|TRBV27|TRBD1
CASSDRGQGGELFF
TGTGCCAGCAGTGACAGGGGGCAGGGCGGGGAGCTGTTTTTT
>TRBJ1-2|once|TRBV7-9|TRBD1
CASSLGQTVSYGYTF
TGTGCCAGCAGCTTGGGACAGACAGTGAGCTATGGCTACACCTTC
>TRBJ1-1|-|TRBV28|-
CASSSYRADTEAFF
TGTGCCAGCAGTTCGTACAGGGCGGACACTGAAGCTTTCTTT
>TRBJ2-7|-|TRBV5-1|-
CASSPDLYSYEQYF
TGCGCCAGCAGCCCCGACCTTTATAGCTACGAGCAGTACTTC
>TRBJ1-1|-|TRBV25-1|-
CASSEFRGSKTEAFF
TGTGCCAGCAGTGAATTTCGGGGGTCCAAAACTGAAGCTTTCTTT
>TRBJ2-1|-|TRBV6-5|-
CASSTGRANNEQFF
TGTGCCAGCAGCACAGGGCGGGCCAACAATGAGCAGTTCTTC
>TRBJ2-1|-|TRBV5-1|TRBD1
CASSLEQGIFNEQFF
TGCGCCAGCAGCTTGGAACAGGGGATTTTCAATGAGCAGTTCTTC
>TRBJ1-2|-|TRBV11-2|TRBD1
CASSRTGSNYGYTF
TGTGCCAGCAGCCGGACAGGATCAAACTATGGCTACACCTTC
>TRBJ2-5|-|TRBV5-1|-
CASSLVAADQETQYF
TGCGCCAGCAGCTTGGTTGCGGCAGACCAAGAGACCCAGTACTTC
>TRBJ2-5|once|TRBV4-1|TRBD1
CASSRRPGQQETQYF
TGCGCCAGCAGCCGCCGACCGGGACAGCAAGAGACCCAGTACTTC
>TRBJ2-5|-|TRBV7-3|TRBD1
CASSVTGGPETQYF
TGTGCCAGCAGCGTAACAGGGGGCCCAGAGACCCAGTACTTC
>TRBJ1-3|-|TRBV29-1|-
CSVGGRSGNTIYF
TGCAGCGTTGGGGGTAGGTCTGGAAACACCATATATTTT
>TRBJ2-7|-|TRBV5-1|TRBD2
CASRAGTSGYEQCF
TGCGCCAGCAGGGCCGGGACTAGCGGCTACGAGCAGTGCTTC
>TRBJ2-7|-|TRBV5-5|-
CASSRALSEQYF
TGTGCCAGCAGCAGGGCCCTGAGCGAGCAGTACTTC
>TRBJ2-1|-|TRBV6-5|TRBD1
CASRRQGLGDNEQFF
TGTGCCAGCAGAAGACAGGGTCTAGGGGACAATGAGCAGTTCTTC
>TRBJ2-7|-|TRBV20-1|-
CSARRGYEQYF
TGCAGTGCTAGAAGGGGGTACGAGCAGTACTTC
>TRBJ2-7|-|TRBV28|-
CASTTGSTYEQYF
TGTGCCAGCACCACAGGGTCCACCTACGAGCAGTACTTC
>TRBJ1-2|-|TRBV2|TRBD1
CASREGQGLNGYTF
TGTGCCAGCAGGGAGGGACAGGGACTAAATGGCTACACCTTC
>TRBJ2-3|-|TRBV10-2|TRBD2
CASRVGLDVSTDTQYF
TGCGCCAGCAGAGTCGGACTAGATGTTAGCACAGATACGCAGTATTTT
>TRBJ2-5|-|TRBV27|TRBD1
CASSPGTAFGTQYF
TGTGCCAGCAGTCCCGGGACAGCTTTTGGGACCCAGTACTTC
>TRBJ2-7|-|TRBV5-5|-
CASSSGASYEQYF
TGTGCCAGCAGCTCCGGGGCCTCCTACGAGCAGTACTTC
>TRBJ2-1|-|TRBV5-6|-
CASSLRGLEQFF
TGTGCCAGCAGCTTACGCGGGCTTGAGCAGTTCTTC
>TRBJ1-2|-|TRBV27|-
CASSPRGDLLYGYTF
TGTGCCAGCAGTCCCCGTGGGGACCTACTCTATGGCTACACCTTC
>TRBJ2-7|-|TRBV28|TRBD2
CASRAGLAPHEQYF
TGTGCCAGCAGGGCCGGACTAGCGCCCCACGAGCAGTACTTC
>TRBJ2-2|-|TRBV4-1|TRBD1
CASSQRDSTGELFF
TGCGCCAGCAGCCAACGGGACAGCACCGGGGAGCTGTTTTTT
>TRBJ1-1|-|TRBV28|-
CASSYFETLNTEAFF
TGTGCCAGCAGTTACTTCGAGACCCTGAACACTGAAGCTTTCTTT
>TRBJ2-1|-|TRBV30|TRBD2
CAWVLAGPLSEQFF
TGTGCCTGGGTGCTAGCGGGACCGTTAAGTGAGCAGTTCTTC
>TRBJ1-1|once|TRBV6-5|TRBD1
CASSYRTGQAFF
TGTGCCAGCAGTTATCGGACAGGGCAAGCTTTCTTT
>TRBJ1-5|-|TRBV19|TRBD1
CASSMTDRGYYSNQPQHF
TGTGCCAGTAGTATGACGGACAGGGGGTACTATAGCAATCAGCCCCAGCATTTT
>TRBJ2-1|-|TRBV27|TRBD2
CASSLSAGVINEQFF
TGTGCCAGCAGTTTATCGGCGGGAGTGATTAATGAGCAGTTCTTC
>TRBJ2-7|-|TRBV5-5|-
CASSLELEQYF
TGTGCCAGCAGCTTGGAGCTCGAGCAGTACTTC
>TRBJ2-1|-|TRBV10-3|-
CAISETGTREQFF
TGTGCCATCAGTGAAACAGGGACTCGGGAGCAGTTCTTC
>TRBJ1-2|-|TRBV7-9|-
CASSDGTSNYGYTF
TGTGCCAGCAGCGACGGGACATCAAACTATGGCTACACCTTC
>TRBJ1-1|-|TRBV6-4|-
CANPRDYAEAFF
TGTGCCAATCCCCGGGACTACGCTGAAGCTTTCTTT
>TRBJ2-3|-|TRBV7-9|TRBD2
CASSLEIAGDTDTQYF
TGTGCCAGCAGCTTAGAGATAGCGGGAGACACAGATACGCAGTATTTT
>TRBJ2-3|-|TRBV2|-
CASSEEPTDTQYF
TGTGCCAGCAGTGAGGAGCCCACAGATACGCAGTATTTT
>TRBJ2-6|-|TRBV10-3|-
CAISDGAGANVLTF
TGTGCCATCAGTGACGGGGCTGGGGCCAACGTCCTGACTTTC
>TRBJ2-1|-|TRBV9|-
CASSTWTTHNEQFF
TGTGCCAGCAGCACATGGACTACCCACAATGAGCAGTTCTTC
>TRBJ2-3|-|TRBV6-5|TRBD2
CASSYGGRAGDTQYF
TGTGCCAGCAGTTACGGCGGGAGGGCCGGAGATACGCAGTATTTT
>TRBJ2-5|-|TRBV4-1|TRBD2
CASSSEGLGQETQYF
TGCGCCAGCAGTAGTGAGGGACTAGGCCAAGAGACCCAGTACTTC
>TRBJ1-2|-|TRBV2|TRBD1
CASLSWEGASNYGYTF
TGTGCCAGCCTATCCTGGGAGGGGGCCTCAAACTATGGCTACACCTTC
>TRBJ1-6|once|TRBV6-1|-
CASIPGSSYNSPLHF
TGTGCCAGCATTCCAGGGAGCTCCTATAATTCACCCCTCCACTTT